This T cell receptor beta chain was found in a study of T cell responses to AZD1222 COVID-19 vaccine. V shed 2 bases and J shed 5 bases, with 21 bases lying between them. Germline CDR1 reads MGHRA; CDR2 reads YSYEKL. CDR3 length: 18 residues. Sequencing used immunoSEQ multiplex PCR; TCRdb keeps in-frame clones, though not all of them. The table includes approximately 82,000 clones, approximately 90% detected once. The TCR sequence derives from an adult who received the AZD1222 COVID-19 vaccine. The V call is TRBV4-1, the J call TRBJ1-4, with D uncertain. The source material was peripheral blood, sampled 28 days after the second AZD1222 dose. CDR3 coding DNA: TGCGCCAGCAGCCAAAAGGGTGGAGGTTGGAATCTGAATGAAAAACTGTTTTTT. It yields the protein CASSQKGGGWNLNEKLFF.